This T cell receptor beta chain originates from a study of early T cells in non-severe SARS-CoV-2 infection. This clonotype was found a few times. Germline loops: CDR1 LNHDA, CDR2 SQIVND (reference sequence). The V gene end was trimmed by 2 bases and the J gene end by 8 bases; junction bases not matched to a gene: 6. The CDR3 has 15 residues. TCRdb independently ran MiXCR on the 5' RACE reads; one entry per CDR3 protein. The repertoire includes about 67,000 distinct CDR3 sequences, 10% of them detected once, and 15% to 18% sits in the top ten. The sequencing used whole blood, collected at baseline. The source is an adult who was a healthcare worker with PCR-confirmed SARS-CoV-2 infection or an uninfected control (not recorded which). The V gene is TRBV19, the J gene TRBJ2-1, with 10 bases identical to TRBD2. The CDR3 region is CASSIQASGSDEQFF. The DNA for the CDR3 is TGTGCCAGTAGTATACAGGCTAGCGGGAGCGATGAGCAGTTCTTC.